Listed below are T cell receptor beta chains from one sample, sequenced in a study of blood T cell repertoires in COVID-19. Assay: immunoSEQ multiplex PCR; the TCRdb copy retains only in-frame clones and omits some. The sample has some 230,000 clones; 80% to 85% are singletons. Sequencing was performed on peripheral blood. The origin of the receptors is a woman younger than 45 who had recovered from COVID-19. CDR3s include the opening cysteine and the closing phenylalanine or tryptophan. D genes are given only for firm matches. Expanded clones get a size class; other rows say once, few or many, or leave the size out.

j_call | clone_size | d_call | v_call | cdr3_aa | cdr3_nt
TRBJ2-1 | . | TRBD2 | TRBV18 | CASSPPGLGSNEQFF | TGTGCCAGCTCACCACCGGGACTAGGATCCAATGAGCAGTTCTTC
TRBJ2-2 | . | . | TRBV15 | CATSRANSGSLELFF | TGTGCCACCAGCAGAGCCAACAGCGGCTCGTTGGAGCTGTTTTTT
TRBJ2-2 | few | . | TRBV7-3 | CASSLNSVNTGELFF | TGTGCCAGCAGCTTAAATAGCGTAAACACCGGGGAGCTGTTTTTT
TRBJ2-3 | . | . | TRBV7-3 | CASSLTGNTDTQYF | TGTGCCAGCAGCTTAACCGGGAACACAGATACGCAGTATTTT
TRBJ1-6 | . | . | TRBV28 | CASSFMGRGNSPLHF | TGTGCCAGCAGTTTCATGGGGAGGGGGAATTCACCCCTCCACTTT
TRBJ2-1 | once | . | TRBV5-1 | CASSWLTDRLLPYNEQFF | TGCGCCAGCAGCTGGTTGACAGATCGGCTACTTCCTTACAATGAGCAGTTCTTC
TRBJ1-3 | . | . | TRBV6-1 | CASSEEILGTGPGNTIYF | TGTGCCAGCAGTGAAGAGATTCTTGGGACTGGCCCTGGAAACACCATATATTTT
TRBJ1-2 | . | . | TRBV7-3 | CASSSGEGSDGYTF | TGTGCCAGCAGCTCTGGGGAGGGAAGCGATGGCTACACCTTC
TRBJ1-2 | many | TRBD1 | TRBV6-5 | CASSYSARGNYGYTF | TGTGCCAGCAGTTACTCAGCCAGGGGGAACTATGGCTACACCTTC
TRBJ2-1 | . | TRBD2 | TRBV6-5 | CASSPLAGGISEQFF | TGTGCCAGCAGTCCCCTAGCGGGAGGGATAAGTGAGCAGTTCTTC
TRBJ1-2 | . | . | TRBV6-5 | CASSYSRGGSNYGYTF | TGTGCCAGCAGTTACTCGAGGGGGGGTTCTAACTATGGCTACACCTTC
TRBJ2-1 | . | . | TRBV18 | CASSPALGREQFF | TGTGCCAGCTCACCCGCGCTAGGCCGGGAGCAGTTCTTC
TRBJ2-4 | . | . | TRBV6-6 | CASVAGGRAIQYF | TGTGCCAGCGTTGCTGGAGGGCGCGCCATTCAGTACTTC
TRBJ1-2 | . | . | TRBV18 | CASSTGFDYGYTF | TGTGCCAGCTCAACAGGGTTCGACTATGGCTACACCTTC
TRBJ2-7 | . | TRBD2 | TRBV24-1 | CATSDSRTSGSPYEQYF | TGTGCCACCAGTGATTCCCGGACTAGCGGGAGCCCCTACGAGCAGTACTTC
TRBJ2-5 | . | . | TRBV1 | CTSSQRVITGGICGQETQYF | TGCACCAGCAGCCAAAGGGTTATAACAGGGGGCATTTGCGGGCAAGAGACCCAGTACTTC
TRBJ1-1 | . | . | TRBV4-2 | CASSHQISSLVSRNTEAFF | TGTGCCAGCAGCCATCAAATCTCCTCGTTGGTTTCGAGGAACACTGAAGCTTTCTTT
TRBJ2-2 | many | . | TRBV6-4 | CASSDGSGTGELFF | TGTGCCAGCAGTGACGGATCGGGCACCGGGGAGCTGTTTTTT
TRBJ2-7 | . | TRBD2 | TRBV28 | CASSPLEGGGYEQYF | TGTGCCAGCAGTCCTCTGGAGGGCGGGGGCTACGAGCAGTACTTC
TRBJ1-5 | . | . | TRBV7-9 | CASSPLVPADQPQHF | TGTGCCAGCAGCCCACTGGTTCCCGCGGATCAGCCCCAGCATTTT
TRBJ2-3 | once | . | TRBV10-1 | CASSESEVDTQYF | TGCGCCAGCAGTGAGTCGGAGGTGGATACGCAGTATTTT
TRBJ1-5 | . | TRBD1 | TRBV28 | CASSFLGGSEDNQPQHF | TGTGCCAGCAGTTTTTTAGGGGGCAGTGAGGACAATCAGCCCCAGCATTTT
TRBJ2-3 | . | TRBD2 | TRBV19 | CASSRGLAGNLDTQYF | TGTGCCAGTAGTCGCGGACTAGCGGGTAATTTAGATACGCAGTATTTT
TRBJ2-5 | once | TRBD1 | TRBV27 | CASSPFPGTGAAPNQETQYF | TGTGCCAGCAGCCCTTTTCCCGGGACAGGTGCGGCTCCAAATCAAGAGACCCAGTACTTC
TRBJ2-7 | . | . | TRBV2 | CASKVSGVSSYEQYF | TGTGCCAGCAAGGTTAGCGGCGTTTCCTCCTACGAGCAGTACTTC
TRBJ2-7 | . | TRBD2 | TRBV5-1 | CASSQTWTSGLYEQYF | TGCGCCAGCAGCCAAACTTGGACTAGCGGCCTCTACGAGCAGTACTTC
TRBJ1-6 | once | TRBD1 | TRBV7-9 | CASRWDRPSNSPLHF | TGTGCCAGCAGGTGGGACAGGCCCAGTAATTCACCCCTCCACTTT
TRBJ2-7 | few | TRBD1 | TRBV4-1 | CASSQDGGTGAYEQYF | TGCGCCAGCAGCCAAGACGGGGGGACAGGGGCGTACGAGCAGTACTTC
TRBJ2-5 | few | . | TRBV24-1 | CATSDQLEGETQYF | TGTGCCACCAGTGATCAACTGGAGGGGGAGACCCAGTACTTC
TRBJ1-2 | . | . | TRBV5-1 | CASSGTGSAYGYTF | TGCGCCAGCAGCGGAACAGGGAGCGCCTATGGCTACACCTTC
TRBJ1-5 | . | . | TRBV7-4 | CASSPDSLNQPQHF | TGTGCCAGCAGCCCGGACAGCCTCAATCAGCCCCAGCATTTT
TRBJ2-1 | . | TRBD1 | TRBV11-2 | CASSSTGVGSYNEQFF | TGTGCCAGCAGTTCTACAGGGGTTGGGTCCTACAATGAGCAGTTCTTC
TRBJ1-4 | . | . | TRBV7-9 | CASTGQLNEKLFF | TGTGCCAGCACCGGACAGTTAAATGAAAAACTGTTTTTT
TRBJ2-2 | . | . | TRBV18 | CASSPQGSNTGELFF | TGTGCCAGCTCACCACAGGGGTCGAACACCGGGGAGCTGTTTTTT
TRBJ2-1 | . | TRBD2 | TRBV29-1 | CSVAGTSGVWFF | TGCAGCGTTGCAGGGACTAGCGGCGTTTGGTTCTTC
TRBJ1-4 | . | . | TRBV6-5 | CASRSDNPNEKLFF | TGTGCCAGCAGATCGGACAACCCTAATGAAAAACTGTTTTTT
TRBJ2-7 | . | TRBD2 | TRBV19 | CASSLSGRSYEQYF | TGTGCCAGTAGCCTCAGCGGGAGGTCCTACGAGCAGTACTTC
TRBJ2-7 | few | . | TRBV5-1 | CASSLVGGAYEQYF | TGCGCCAGCAGCTTGGTTGGGGGCGCCTACGAGCAGTACTTC
TRBJ1-1 | few | . | TRBV5-4 | CASSRGGATNTEAFF | TGTGCCAGCAGCCGAGGGGGGGCTACGAACACTGAAGCTTTCTTT
TRBJ2-1 | . | TRBD2 | TRBV29-1 | CSVSGGRGGSDYNEQFF | TGCAGCGTTTCGGGTGGGCGCGGCGGGAGCGATTACAATGAGCAGTTCTTC
TRBJ2-6 | once | . | TRBV21-1 | CASSKARGKAGANVLTF | TGTGCCAGCAGCAAAGCCAGGGGTAAAGCTGGGGCCAACGTCCTGACTTTC
TRBJ2-7 | . | TRBD2 | TRBV6-6 | CASSYSGGRTYEQYF | TGTGCCAGCAGTTACTCTGGCGGGAGAACCTACGAGCAGTACTTC
TRBJ1-2 | . | . | TRBV12-3/TRBV12-4 | CASSSGRRGYTF | TGTGCCAGCAGTTCAGGGCGACGTGGCTACACCTTC
TRBJ1-3 | . | . | TRBV5-4 | CASSLGGGSTGNTIYF | TGTGCCAGCAGCCTGGGAGGGGGTTCTACTGGAAACACCATATATTTT
TRBJ1-1 | . | TRBD1 | TRBV9 | CASSPQGADTEAFF | TGTGCCAGCAGCCCTCAGGGGGCGGACACTGAAGCTTTCTTT
TRBJ1-5 | . | . | TRBV28 | CASSLSSYSNQPQHF | TGTGCCAGCAGTTTATCCAGTTATAGCAATCAGCCCCAGCATTTT
TRBJ1-3 | . | . | TRBV28 | CASKEGVFSGNTIYF | TGTGCCAGCAAAGAGGGGGTCTTCTCTGGAAACACCATATATTTT
TRBJ1-1 | . | . | TRBV11-1 | CASSLGGVNTEAFF | TGTGCCAGCAGCTTGGGAGGTGTGAACACTGAAGCTTTCTTT
TRBJ2-5 | . | TRBD2 | TRBV3-1/TRBV3-2 | CASSQETSGRAGETQYF | TGTGCCAGCAGCCAAGAGACTAGCGGGAGGGCGGGAGAGACCCAGTACTTC
TRBJ1-2 | . | . | TRBV5-5 | CASSFYSYGYTF | TGTGCCAGCAGCTTTTACAGCTATGGCTACACCTTC
TRBJ2-7 | . | . | TRBV7-7 | CASSPFGGSYEQYF | TGTGCCAGCAGCCCTTTCGGGGGTTCCTACGAGCAGTACTTC
TRBJ2-6 | . | TRBD1 | TRBV5-4 | CASSSQGYRANVLTF | TGTGCCAGCAGCTCACAGGGGTATCGGGCCAACGTCCTGACTTTC
TRBJ1-1 | . | . | TRBV12-3/TRBV12-4 | CASSLMGETEAFF | TGTGCCAGCAGTTTAATGGGAGAAACTGAAGCTTTCTTT
TRBJ2-7 | . | . | TRBV19 | CASSKFVTRGPQEQYF | TGTGCCAGTAGTAAATTCGTGACTAGAGGGCCCCAAGAGCAGTACTTC
TRBJ2-7 | . | TRBD2 | TRBV28 | CASSITGGLSYEQYF | TGTGCCAGCAGCATTACGGGGGGGCTTTCCTACGAGCAGTACTTC
TRBJ2-1 | . | TRBD2 | TRBV28 | CASSFGLAGGGREQFF | TGTGCCAGCAGTTTTGGCCTAGCGGGAGGTGGGCGTGAGCAGTTCTTC
TRBJ1-2 | . | TRBD1 | TRBV28 | CASTTDRDGYTF | TGTGCCAGCACCACTGACAGGGATGGCTACACCTTC
TRBJ1-6 | once | . | TRBV7-9 | CASKRGTGDNSPLHF | TGTGCCAGCAAGAGAGGAACGGGAGATAATTCACCCCTCCACTTT
TRBJ1-5 | medium-sized | TRBD1 | TRBV19 | CASTLSGDRRQHF | TGTGCCAGTACCCTATCCGGGGACAGGAGGCAGCATTTT
TRBJ1-4 | . | TRBD1 | TRBV28 | CASSRDSATNEKLFF | TGTGCCAGCAGCAGGGACAGCGCAACTAATGAAAAACTGTTTTTT